The clone carrying this TCR beta chain was seen a few times. The antigen is unknown. This sample is part of a study of cytomegalovirus exposure and HLA in healthy donors. In the study overall: Approximately 85 million unique TCRs from HLA-typed donors were held in an early data release. Findings and caveats of the study: The sole available immune exposure information was CMV serostatus. In a later analysis, TCR beta V- and J-gene trimming was associated with a missense DCLRE1C variant. Later analysis suggested links between common viral pathogens and several top significant clusters.

In the PCR, 60 Vbeta and 13 Jbeta primers were used. Clones were sequenced by immunoSEQ multiplex PCR, and TCRdb holds only the in-frame ones, with some missing. The data hold 45,000 to 65,000 clones, with roughly 80% observed a single time. The receptor was derived from a man aged 30 to 45 in good health and CMV-seronegative. The sample taken for sequencing was PBMCs.

The CDR3 DNA is TGTGCCATTGTACAGGGAACGGGGACTGAAGCTTTCTTT. Protein sequence: CAIVQGTGTEAFF. This chain uses TRBV10-3 with TRBJ1-1; perhaps TRBD1 as D (6 bases). From germline, CDR1 is ENHRY and CDR2 SYGVKD. The germline V and J ends were trimmed by 9 bases and 5 bases, with 16 bases remaining between them. The CDR3 spans 13 residues.